This T cell receptor beta chain was identified during a study of T cell repertoires in ileal Crohn's disease (dated by TCRdb to about 2019). As for the study more broadly: The median duration of disease was 7.9 years, and at the time of surgery roughly a third of patients were active smokers. Surgery was performed for a complication in all patients, with stricturing disease in about 61% and penetrating disease in approximately 40%. Postoperative therapy was given to about half of the patients, with thiopurines administered to about a dozen patients and anti-TNF agents administered to fewer than 20 patients. A prospective multicentre cohort supplied the 55 or so Crohn's disease patients whose TCR repertoires were analysed. The study ran alongside a multicentre cohort designed to identify predictors of early endoscopic recurrence after ileocolonic resection. Endoscopic postoperative recurrence was defined by a Rutgeerts score above i0. A total of 170 or so mucosal samples from around 57 patients were sequenced, collected from several sites on the surgical specimen and at postoperative endoscopy.

For CDR1 and CDR2, the germline V gene (reference sequence) lists SEHNR and FQNEAQ. V is pruned by 5 bases and J by 8 bases, leaving 15 bases of the junction without a gene match. The CDR3 contains 16 residues, cysteine and phenylalanine counted. Solely the CDR3 DNA is kept, with 48 bases framed from the first base. To be eligible, patients had to be adults with ileal or ileocolonic Crohn's disease and an indication for ileocolonic resection. Whole ileal mucosal biopsies were kept frozen at -80 degrees C prior to DNA extraction. Genomic DNA was extracted from frozen whole biopsies using a TRizol-based method and was quantified with a NanoDrop 2000 spectrophotometer. Note on this clone: Its target antigen remains unknown. The input lacks base qualities; no much larger clone sits a single base away.

Results and caveats for the whole study, not just this receptor: A significantly higher proportion of clonal expansions was observed in active smokers at surgery than in non-smokers (approximately 26% vs 17%, p=0.02). Endoscopic recurrence was linked to a higher percentage of high-frequency clones at surgery, and recurrence occurred in every patient whose clonality exceeded 26.8% (18/57). Mucosal CD4 and CD8 T cells were sorted and sequenced only in a subgroup of patients, the size of which was not stated. More high-frequency clones were carried by sorted CD8 T cells than by CD4 T cells, suggesting that mucosal expansions were mainly CD8.

About 500 nanograms of biopsy DNA per sample were submitted for commercial TCRB immunosequencing. A two-step, amplification bias-controlled multiplex PCR was used by Adaptive Biotechnology to amplify CDR3 regions from genomic DNA. The first PCR used primers for every V and J gene segment; the second PCR added barcodes and Illumina adapters. An Illumina instrument was used to sequence the CDR3 libraries. From the authors' description of their analysis: Vendor-provided pipelines were combined with custom analysis of raw data in R/Bioconductor under R version 3.3.0. Clonality, which ranges from 0 to 1, was calculated as the inverse of the normalised Shannon entropy across all productive clones. The repertoire share taken up by the top 100 clones defined high-frequency clones, and only clones that passed a 95% confidence test were kept. The Simpson index measured repertoire diversity, and the Morisita-Horn index measured overlap between samples. The table was pulled from immuneACCESS by TCRdb, which kept in-frame rearrangements only. Such tables lose some clones; where checked, under half of the loss comes from unresolved V genes, and the rest has no known cause. V, J and clone size derive from that table, while D and trimming were established from the DNA sequence. The sample profile shows approximately 15,000 clones; approximately 80% of them were found once. Roughly 4% of the sample is held by the ten biggest clonotypes.

This TCR was recovered from an adult with Crohn's disease. The sequencing sample was made of ileal tissue. This chain joins TRBV7-9 to TRBJ2-1; 7 bases in between match TRBD2. In nucleotide form, the sequence is TGTGCCAGCAGCCTTACTAGGGCTAGCGGACGAGATGAGCAGTTCTTC. It codes for CASSLTRASGRDEQFF.